This TCR beta chain was profiled in a study of blood T cell repertoires in COVID-19. A Seattle source enrolled patients during active infection and followed them longitudinally. Profiling relied on immunoSEQ multiplex PCR, and the TCRdb table lists in-frame clones only, not all of them. The table has around 260,000 clones, over 75% seen once. The CDR3 has 16 residues. V lost 4 bases, J lost 6 bases, and 6 bases stayed unmatched. Germline CDR1 reads SGHRS; CDR2 reads YFSETQ. This rearrangement joins TRBV5-1 to TRBJ2-2, with 13 positions matching TRBD2. The sequenced material came from peripheral blood. This TCR derives from a human donor with COVID-19, enrolled during active disease. The donor label of this sample is uncertain. CDR3 residues: CASSHGLAGAPGELFF. As DNA, the CDR3 is TGCGCCAGCAGCCACGGACTAGCGGGAGCCCCCGGGGAGCTGTTTTTT.